This T cell receptor (beta chain) was sequenced during a study of blood T cell repertoires in COVID-19. Study overall: Acute and convalescent COVID-19 specimens originated in the United States, Italy and Spain. The analysed material was cDNA or gDNA that came from T cells, B-cell-depleted T cells, or PBMCs.

Source study methods: The authors estimated nucleated cell counts from reference gene primer amplification. The repertoire was sequenced with immunoSEQ multiplex PCR; TCRdb's copy has only in-frame clones and lacks some. That table gives V, J and clone size, and the DNA gave D and trimming. Found here are more than 95,000 clones, more than 75% of them singletons; the top ten hold approximately 6.2%. Losses at the gene ends were 0 bases for V and 5 bases for J; bases not matched to a gene: 5. CDR1 is SGHRS and CDR2 is YFSETQ in the germline V gene. This CDR3 spans 15 amino acids. The V and J genes are TRBV5-1 and TRBJ2-1; 7 bases are shared with TRBD2. The sequence was collected from a human donor in a cohort sampled during active COVID-19. The sequenced sample consisted of peripheral blood. The chain's CDR3 is CASSLEASGDNEQFF. The CDR3, as DNA: TGCGCCAGCAGCTTGGAGGCTAGCGGAGACAATGAGCAGTTCTTC.